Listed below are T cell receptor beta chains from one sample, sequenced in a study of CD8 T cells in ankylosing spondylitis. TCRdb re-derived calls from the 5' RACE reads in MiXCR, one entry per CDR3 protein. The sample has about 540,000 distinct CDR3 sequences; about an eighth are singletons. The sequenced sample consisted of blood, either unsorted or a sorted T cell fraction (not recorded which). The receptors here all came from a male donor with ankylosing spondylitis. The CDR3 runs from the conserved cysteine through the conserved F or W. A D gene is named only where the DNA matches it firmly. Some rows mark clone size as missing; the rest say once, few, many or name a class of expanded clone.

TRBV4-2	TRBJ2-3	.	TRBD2	TGTGCCAGCAGCCAAGACCCGAGCGGGAGTTCGCAGTATTTT	CASSQDPSGSSQYF
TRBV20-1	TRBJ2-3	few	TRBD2	TGCAGTGCTAGTCGGGGACTAGCGGGAGCTGTAGATACGCAGTATTTT	CSASRGLAGAVDTQYF
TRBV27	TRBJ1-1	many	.	TGTGCCAGCAGTTCGGACACCCACACTGAAGCTTTCTTT	CASSSDTHTEAFF
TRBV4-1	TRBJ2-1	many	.	TGCGCCAGCAGCCAAGATGGTTCGAAGCAGTTCTTC	CASSQDGSKQFF
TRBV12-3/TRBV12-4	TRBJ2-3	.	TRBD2	TGTGCCAGCAGTCCTCAGCTAGCGGGAGGTACAGATACGCAGTATTTT	CASSPQLAGGTDTQYF
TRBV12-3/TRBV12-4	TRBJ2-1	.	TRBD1	TGTGCCAGCAGTCACAGGGGGCGCAAAGTTAATGAGCAGTTCTTC	CASSHRGRKVNEQFF
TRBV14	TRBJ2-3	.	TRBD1	TGTGCCAGCAGCCAAGATCGGGTTTGGGACAGAGCGCAGTATTTT	CASSQDRVWDRAQYF
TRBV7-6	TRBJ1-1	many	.	TGTGCCAGCAGCTTACAGGGTCAGAACACTGAAGCTTTCTTT	CASSLQGQNTEAFF
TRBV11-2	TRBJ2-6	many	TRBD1	TGTGCCAGCGGAAGGGGGCTATACTCTGGGGCCAACGTCCTGACTTTC	CASGRGLYSGANVLTF
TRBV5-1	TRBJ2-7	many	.	TGCGCCAGCAGCCCGGCCCCAGGGGTTTCCTACGAGCAGTACTTC	CASSPAPGVSYEQYF
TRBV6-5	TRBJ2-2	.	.	TGTGCCAGCAGTTTGGAGTTATACGCGAACACCGGGGAGCTGTTTTTT	CASSLELYANTGELFF
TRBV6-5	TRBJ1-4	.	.	TGTGCCAGCAGTAACACACGGAACGAAAAACTGTTTTTT	CASSNTRNEKLFF
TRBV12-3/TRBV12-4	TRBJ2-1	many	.	TGTGCCAGCAGTTGGGGGGACCGACGCCGTGAGCAGTTCTTC	CASSWGDRRREQFF
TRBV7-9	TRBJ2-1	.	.	TGTGCCAGCAGCCAACGAGGATCCTTATACAATGAGCAGTTCTTC	CASSQRGSLYNEQFF
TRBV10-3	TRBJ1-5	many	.	TGTGCCATCAGTACAGGGTTCAATAGCAATCAGCCCCAGCATTTT	CAISTGFNSNQPQHF
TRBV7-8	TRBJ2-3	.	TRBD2	TGTGCCAGCAGCTTAGGGCTAGCGGAAAGGTGGGGCACAGATACGCAGTATTTT	CASSLGLAERWGTDTQYF
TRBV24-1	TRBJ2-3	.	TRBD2	TGTGCCACCAGCGTCCCGGGAGGAGATACGCAGTATTTT	CATSVPGGDTQYF
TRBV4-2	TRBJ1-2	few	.	TGTGCCAGCAGCCAAGATGGGGGGGCAGACTATGGCTACACCTTC	CASSQDGGADYGYTF
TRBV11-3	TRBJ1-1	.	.	TGTGCCAGCAGCTCCGCCCGGGCGGGGAACACTGAAGCTTTCTTT	CASSSARAGNTEAFF
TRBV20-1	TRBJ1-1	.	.	TGCAGTGCTCGAGACAGCGTCGAAGCTTTCTTT	CSARDSVEAFF
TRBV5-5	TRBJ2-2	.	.	TGTGCCAGCAGCCCCTTTGTTGACACCGGGGAGCTGTTTTTT	CASSPFVDTGELFF
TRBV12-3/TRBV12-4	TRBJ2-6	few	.	TGTGCCAGCGTGGTGGACAGCTCTGGGGCCAACGTCCTGACTTTC	CASVVDSSGANVLTF
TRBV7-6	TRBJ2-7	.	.	TGTGCCAGCAGCTTACACCCCCGGGGGCCCTACGAGCAGTACTTC	CASSLHPRGPYEQYF
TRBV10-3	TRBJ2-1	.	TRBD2	TGTGCCATCAGTTCGGGACTAGCGGGAGGAACTAACTACAATGAGCAGTTCTTC	CAISSGLAGGTNYNEQFF
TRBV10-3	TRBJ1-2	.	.	TGTGCCATCAGTGACAGACCCCAGGGGCTGGATGGCTACACCTTC	CAISDRPQGLDGYTF
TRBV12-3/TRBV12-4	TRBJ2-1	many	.	TGTGCCAGCAGGGCCGGGACTCCGAGCTCCTACAATGAGCAGTTCTTC	CASRAGTPSSYNEQFF
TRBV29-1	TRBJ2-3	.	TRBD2	TGCAGCGTTGAACTAGCGGGAGGGGGGGATACGCAGTATTTT	CSVELAGGGDTQYF
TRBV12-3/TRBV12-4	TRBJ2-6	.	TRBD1	TGTGCCAGCAGTGGGGACAGCCAACTCTCTGGGGCCAACGTCCTGACTTTC	CASSGDSQLSGANVLTF
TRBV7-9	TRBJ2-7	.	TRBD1	TGTGGCAGCAGCTTGACAGGGGGCCTCTCCTACGAGCAGTACTTC	CGSSLTGGLSYEQYF
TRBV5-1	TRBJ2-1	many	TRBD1	TGCGCCAGCAGTCCCACCGGGACAGTTTCCTACAATGAGCAGTTCTTC	CASSPTGTVSYNEQFF
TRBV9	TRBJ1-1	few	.	TGTGCCAGCAGCCCTACCTTTGACACGGTTGTACATGAAGCTTTCTTT	CASSPTFDTVVHEAFF
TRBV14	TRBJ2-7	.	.	TGTGCCAGCAGCCAAGATTGGTCAGGGCGGCAGTACTTC	CASSQDWSGRQYF
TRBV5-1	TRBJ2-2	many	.	TGCGCCAGCAGCCTAGCCCCTAGTGGCACCGGGGAGCTGTTTTTT	CASSLAPSGTGELFF